This T cell receptor beta chain derives from a study of blood T cell repertoires in COVID-19. Per the study methods: Using reference gene primer amplification, nucleated cell counts were estimated. TCRdb keeps only in-frame clones here, not all; method: immunoSEQ multiplex PCR. From that table come the V and J calls and clone size; the DNA was used to work out D and trimming. The sample lists 75,000 to 95,000 clones, about nine tenths occurring once. CDR1 is MGHRA and CDR2 is YSYEKL in the germline V gene. There are 18 residues in the CDR3. Trimming at V came to 3 bases and at J to 0 bases, leaving 10 bases not matched to a gene.

Sequencing was performed on peripheral blood. The TCR was taken from a human donor in a cohort sampled during active COVID-19. The chain combines TRBV4-1 with TRBJ1-4, with 7 positions matching TRBD1. CDR3 protein: CASSHSQGGLATNEKLFF. As DNA, the CDR3 is TGCGCCAGCAGCCATTCCCAGGGGGGCCTTGCAACTAATGAAAAACTGTTTTTT.